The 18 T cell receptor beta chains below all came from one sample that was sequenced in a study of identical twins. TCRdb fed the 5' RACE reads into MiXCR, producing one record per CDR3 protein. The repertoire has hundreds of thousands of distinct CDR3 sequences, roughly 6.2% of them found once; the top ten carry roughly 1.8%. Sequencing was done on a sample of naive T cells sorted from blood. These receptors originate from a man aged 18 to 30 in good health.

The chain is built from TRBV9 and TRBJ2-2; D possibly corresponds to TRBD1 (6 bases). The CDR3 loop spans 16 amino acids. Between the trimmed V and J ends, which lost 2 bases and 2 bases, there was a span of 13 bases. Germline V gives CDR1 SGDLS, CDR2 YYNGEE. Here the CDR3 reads CASSVNWGLNTGELFF. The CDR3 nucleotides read TGTGCCAGCAGCGTCAATTGGGGGCTAAACACCGGGGAGCTGTTTTTT.

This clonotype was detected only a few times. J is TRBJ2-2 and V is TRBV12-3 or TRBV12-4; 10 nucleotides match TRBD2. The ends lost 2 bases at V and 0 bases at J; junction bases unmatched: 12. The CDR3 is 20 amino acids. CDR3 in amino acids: CASSLSGAGSGRANTGELFF. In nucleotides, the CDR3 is TGTGCCAGCAGTTTATCGGGGGCCGGCAGCGGGAGGGCGAACACCGGGGAGCTGTTTTTT.

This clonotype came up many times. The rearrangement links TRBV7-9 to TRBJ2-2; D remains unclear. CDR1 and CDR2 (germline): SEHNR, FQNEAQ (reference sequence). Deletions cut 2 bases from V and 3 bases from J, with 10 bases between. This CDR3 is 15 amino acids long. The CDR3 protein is CASSLIQPDTGELFF. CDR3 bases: TGTGCCAGCAGCTTAATACAGCCAGACACCGGGGAGCTGTTTTTT.

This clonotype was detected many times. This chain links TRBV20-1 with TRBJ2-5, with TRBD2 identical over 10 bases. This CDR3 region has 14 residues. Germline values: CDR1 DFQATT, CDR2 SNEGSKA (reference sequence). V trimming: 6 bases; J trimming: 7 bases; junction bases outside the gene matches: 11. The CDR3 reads CSAVSGRAEGTQYF. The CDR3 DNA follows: TGCAGTGCAGTGAGCGGGAGGGCCGAAGGGACCCAGTACTTC.

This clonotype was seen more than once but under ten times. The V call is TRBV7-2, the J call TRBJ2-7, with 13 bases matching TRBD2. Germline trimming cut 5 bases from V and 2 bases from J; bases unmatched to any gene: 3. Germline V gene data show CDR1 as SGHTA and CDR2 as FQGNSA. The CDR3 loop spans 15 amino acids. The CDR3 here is CASSATSGRAYEQYF. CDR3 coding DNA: TGTGCCAGCAGCGCTACTAGCGGGAGGGCCTACGAGCAGTACTTC.

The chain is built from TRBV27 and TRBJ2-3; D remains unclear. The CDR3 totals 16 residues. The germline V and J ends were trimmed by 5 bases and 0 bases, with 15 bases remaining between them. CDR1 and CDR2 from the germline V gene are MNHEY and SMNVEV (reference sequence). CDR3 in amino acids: CASSVFLGLSTDTQYF. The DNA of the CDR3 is TGTGCCAGCAGTGTCTTTCTAGGGTTGAGCACAGATACGCAGTATTTT.

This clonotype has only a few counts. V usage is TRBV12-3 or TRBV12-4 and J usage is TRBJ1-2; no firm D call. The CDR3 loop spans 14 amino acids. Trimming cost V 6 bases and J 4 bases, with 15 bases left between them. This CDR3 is CASSHRLGSYGYTF. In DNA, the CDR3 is TGTGCCAGCAGCCACCGGTTGGGGAGCTATGGCTACACCTTC.

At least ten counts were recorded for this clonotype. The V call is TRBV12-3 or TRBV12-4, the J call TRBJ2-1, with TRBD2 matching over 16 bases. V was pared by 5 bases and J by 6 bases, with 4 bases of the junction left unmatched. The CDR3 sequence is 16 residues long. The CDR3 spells CASSKGLAGGGNEQFF. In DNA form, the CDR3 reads TGTGCCAGCAGTAAGGGACTAGCGGGAGGGGGCAATGAGCAGTTCTTC.

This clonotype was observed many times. The CDR3 region has the DNA TGTGCCAGCAGCGTAGAAGGGGGAGAACGTGAAAAACTGTTTTTT. This encodes CASSVEGGEREKLFF. J is TRBJ1-4 and V is TRBV9; perhaps TRBD1 as D (6 bases). The CDR3 loop spans 15 amino acids. From germline, CDR1 is SGDLS and CDR2 YYNGEE. Trimming took off 0 bases at V and 7 bases at J, with 13 bases between the two ends.

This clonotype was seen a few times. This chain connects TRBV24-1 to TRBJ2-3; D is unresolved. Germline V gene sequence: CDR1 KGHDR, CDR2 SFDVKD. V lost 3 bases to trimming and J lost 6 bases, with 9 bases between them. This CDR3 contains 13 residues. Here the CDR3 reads CATSDDLPDTQYF. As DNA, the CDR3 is TGTGCCACCAGTGATGACCTACCCGATACGCAGTATTTT.

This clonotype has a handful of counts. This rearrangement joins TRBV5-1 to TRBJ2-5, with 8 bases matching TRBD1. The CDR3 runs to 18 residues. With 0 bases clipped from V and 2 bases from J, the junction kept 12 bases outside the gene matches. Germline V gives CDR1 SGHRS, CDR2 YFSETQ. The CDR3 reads CASSLGRQGRIGQETQYF. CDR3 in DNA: TGCGCCAGCAGCTTGGGGAGACAGGGGAGAATCGGACAAGAGACCCAGTACTTC.

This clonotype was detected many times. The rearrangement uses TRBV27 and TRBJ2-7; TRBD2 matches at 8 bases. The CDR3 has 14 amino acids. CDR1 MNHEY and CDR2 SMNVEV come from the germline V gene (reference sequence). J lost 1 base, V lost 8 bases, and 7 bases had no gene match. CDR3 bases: TGTGCCAGCGGACCGGGAGGGACATCCTACGAGCAGTACGTC. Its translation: CASGPGGTSYEQYV.

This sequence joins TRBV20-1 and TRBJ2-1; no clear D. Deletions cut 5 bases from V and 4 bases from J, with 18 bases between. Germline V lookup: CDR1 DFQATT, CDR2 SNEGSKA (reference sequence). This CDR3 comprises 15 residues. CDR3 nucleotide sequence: TGCAGTGCTGTTCCCCCGACGGGTCAGTACAATGAGCAGTTCTTC. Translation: CSAVPPTGQYNEQFF.

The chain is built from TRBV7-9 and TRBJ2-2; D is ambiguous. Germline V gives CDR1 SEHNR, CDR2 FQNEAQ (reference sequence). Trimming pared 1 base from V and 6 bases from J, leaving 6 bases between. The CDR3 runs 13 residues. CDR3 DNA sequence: TGTGCCAGCAGCTTAGAGGCTCCCGGGGAGCTGTTTTTT. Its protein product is CASSLEAPGELFF. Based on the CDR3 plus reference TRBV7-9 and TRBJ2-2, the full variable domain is DTGVSQNPRHKITKRGQNVTFRCDPISEHNRLYWYRQTLGQGPEFLTYFQNEAQLEKSRLLSDRFSAERPKGSFSTLEIQRTEQGDSAMYLCASSLEAPGELFFGEGSRLTVL.

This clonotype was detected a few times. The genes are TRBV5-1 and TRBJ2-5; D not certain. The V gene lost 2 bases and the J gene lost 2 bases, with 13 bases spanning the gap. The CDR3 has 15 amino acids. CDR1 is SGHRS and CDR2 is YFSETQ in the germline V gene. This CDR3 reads CASSFGGSVQETQYF. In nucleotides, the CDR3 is TGCGCCAGCAGCTTTGGCGGATCTGTACAAGAGACCCAGTACTTC.

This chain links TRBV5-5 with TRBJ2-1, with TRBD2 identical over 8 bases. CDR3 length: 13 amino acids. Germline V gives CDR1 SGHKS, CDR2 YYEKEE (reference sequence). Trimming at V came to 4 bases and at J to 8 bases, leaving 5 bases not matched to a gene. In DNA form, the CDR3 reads TGTGCCAGCAGCCGGCCCGGGGGGGATGAGCAGTTCTTC. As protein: CASSRPGGDEQFF.

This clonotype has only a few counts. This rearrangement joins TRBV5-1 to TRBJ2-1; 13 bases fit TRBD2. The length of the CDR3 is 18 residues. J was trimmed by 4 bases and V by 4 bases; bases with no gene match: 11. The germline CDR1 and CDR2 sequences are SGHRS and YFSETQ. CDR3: CASSTQLAGGTQYNEQFF. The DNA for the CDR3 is TGCGCCAGCAGCACACAACTAGCGGGAGGGACCCAATACAATGAGCAGTTCTTC.

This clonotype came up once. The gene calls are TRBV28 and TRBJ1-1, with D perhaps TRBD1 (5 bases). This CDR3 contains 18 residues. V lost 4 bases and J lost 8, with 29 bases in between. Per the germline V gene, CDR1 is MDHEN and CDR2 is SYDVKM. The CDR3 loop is CASSSNPIGAARAPEAFF. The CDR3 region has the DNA TGTGCCAGCAGTTCAAACCCCATCGGGGCCGCCCGAGCTCCCGAAGCTTTCTTT.